Listed below are T cell receptor beta chains from one sample, sequenced in a study of molecular identifiers for immune sequencing clone quantification. TCRdb re-analysed the PCR reads in MiXCR, keeping a single row per CDR3 protein. The data show around 460,000 distinct CDR3 sequences, about a fifth seen once. The sequenced sample was naive CD8+ T cells from blood, with Jurkat cell RNA spiked in. Receptors originate from a human donor in good health. Some libraries in this study had Jurkat cell RNA spiked in. Both conserved end residues are part of each CDR3. D genes are given only for firm matches. Clone size, where shown, is once, few, many, or a class for clones that have expanded.

abundance,d_gene,v_gene,j_gene,CDR3aa,CDR3nt
many,.,TRBV9,TRBJ2-5,CASSSDSNQETQYF,TGTGCCAGCAGCTCTGACTCCAACCAAGAGACCCAGTACTTC
many,TRBD1,TRBV7-9,TRBJ1-2,CASSFPGQGAGGYTF,TGTGCCAGCAGCTTCCCGGGACAGGGGGCCGGTGGCTACACCTTC
.,.,TRBV9,TRBJ1-6,CASNGGIEPLHF,TGTGCCAGCAACGGGGGGATTGAACCCCTCCACTTT
many,.,TRBV4-3,TRBJ2-7,CASSQGLARTYEQYF,TGCGCCAGCAGCCAAGGTCTAGCGCGTACCTACGAGCAGTACTTC
few,.,TRBV5-5,TRBJ1-2,CASSRTVAVANYGYTF,TGTGCCAGCAGCCGGACCGTAGCCGTAGCTAACTATGGCTACACCTTC
.,TRBD2,TRBV11-2,TRBJ2-1,CASSRGTSGNIGHNEQFF,TGTGCCAGCAGCCGCGGGACTAGCGGAAATATAGGCCACAATGAGCAGTTCTTC
few,TRBD2,TRBV27,TRBJ2-2,CASSNLAGGFTGELFF,TGTGCCAGCAGTAACCTAGCGGGGGGTTTCACCGGGGAGCTGTTTTTT
many,TRBD1,TRBV14,TRBJ1-1,CASSQEPPRDSSTEAFF,TGTGCCAGCAGCCAAGAGCCACCCAGGGACAGCTCAACTGAAGCTTTCTTT
few,.,TRBV7-6,TRBJ2-7,CASSLAETEQYF,TGTGCCAGCAGCTTAGCCGAAACTGAGCAGTACTTC
.,.,TRBV5-1,TRBJ2-7,CASSLEGDGYYEQYF,TGCGCCAGCAGCTTGGAAGGGGACGGATACTACGAGCAGTACTTC
few,TRBD1,TRBV5-6,TRBJ1-1,CASSLVRDSGRTEAFF,TGTGCCAGCAGCTTGGTACGGGACAGTGGACGAACTGAAGCTTTCTTT
few,.,TRBV7-9,TRBJ2-7,CASSIVGLVSEQYF,TGTGCCAGCAGCATCGTGGGTCTTGTGAGCGAGCAGTACTTC
.,TRBD1,TRBV27,TRBJ2-7,CASSMGQRGFEQYF,TGTGCCAGCAGTATGGGACAGAGAGGGTTTGAGCAGTACTTC
.,TRBD2,TRBV7-9,TRBJ2-7,CASRDGTSRAYEQYF,TGTGCCAGCAGGGACGGGACTAGCAGGGCCTACGAGCAGTACTTC
.,.,TRBV2,TRBJ2-3,CASRRPQSDDTQYF,TGTGCCAGCAGACGGCCCCAGTCCGATGATACGCAGTATTTT
many,.,TRBV5-6,TRBJ2-2,CASSHEGSGELFF,TGTGCCAGCAGCCACGAGGGGAGCGGGGAGCTGTTTTTT
few,TRBD2,TRBV27,TRBJ2-3,CASSVGTTQYTDTQYF,TGTGCCAGCAGTGTGGGGACTACACAATACACAGATACGCAGTATTTT
many,.,TRBV4-3,TRBJ2-7,CASSQAPGISYEQYF,TGCGCCAGCAGCCAAGCGCCCGGAATCTCCTACGAGCAGTACTTC
.,.,TRBV29-1,TRBJ2-7,CSVATLLDLGYEQYF,TGCAGCGTTGCCACCCTACTAGACTTAGGCTACGAGCAGTACTTC
.,.,TRBV3-1,TRBJ1-1,CASSPTGGRSFF,TGTGCCAGCAGTCCAACGGGGGGACGGTCTTTCTTT
.,.,TRBV4-2,TRBJ1-1,CASSQEWRVSLSTEAFF,TGTGCCAGCAGCCAAGAGTGGAGGGTATCTCTGTCCACTGAAGCTTTCTTT
.,TRBD1,TRBV27,TRBJ1-1,CASTTGTGGTEAFF,TGTGCCAGCACCACTGGGACAGGGGGCACTGAAGCTTTCTTT
.,.,TRBV7-9,TRBJ2-1,CASSLAGGLVYNEQFF,TGTGCCAGCAGCTTAGCTGGCGGTTTAGTCTACAATGAGCAGTTCTTC
.,.,TRBV11-2,TRBJ2-7,CASSSSRGPTYEQYF,TGTGCCAGCAGCTCTAGCAGGGGCCCGACCTACGAGCAGTACTTC
many,TRBD1,TRBV30,TRBJ2-7,CAWSLGQGYEQYF,TGTGCCTGGAGTTTGGGACAGGGCTACGAGCAGTACTTC
many,TRBD2,TRBV7-2,TRBJ2-7,CASSFSGGSSYEQYF,TGTGCCAGCAGCTTTTCGGGCGGGAGCTCCTACGAGCAGTACTTC
.,TRBD1,TRBV30,TRBJ2-7,CAWSESATGESSYEQYF,TGTGCCTGGAGCGAATCTGCGACAGGGGAAAGCTCCTACGAGCAGTACTTC
few,.,TRBV24-1,TRBJ2-1,CATSEGMYNEQFF,TGTGCCACCAGTGAGGGGATGTACAATGAGCAGTTCTTC
many,.,TRBV13,TRBJ2-3,CASSSIAETSTDTQYF,TGTGCCAGCAGCTCGATAGCGGAGACCAGCACAGATACGCAGTATTTT